Listed here are 30 T cell receptor beta chains from one sample, sequenced in a study of Graves' ophthalmopathy and Graves' hyperthyroidism. RNA served as the template for amplifying TCR beta CDR3 regions. After a first-round RT-PCR with HTBI primers, a second-round multiplex PCR was run. TCRdb reanalysed the multiplex PCR reads using MiXCR and keeps one entry per CDR3 protein. The sample shows around 590,000 distinct CDR3 sequences, less than 45% of them seen only once. The sample taken for sequencing was peripheral blood or thyroid tissue (not recorded which). Receptor source: an adult man with Graves' hyperthyroidism.

The table lists this clonotype with many counts. The chain employs TRBV15 and TRBJ1-6; a possible D gene is TRBD1 (6 bases). The germline gives CDR1 LNHNV, CDR2 YYDKDF (reference sequence). This CDR3 region has 15 residues. V lost 0 bases and J 10 bases, leaving 13 bases between the germline ends. The CDR3 reads CATSRDVQGRSPLHF. The DNA of the CDR3 is TGTGCCACCAGCAGAGATGTTCAGGGGAGGTCACCCCTCCACTTT.

This clonotype was detected once. One end of the junction fails to match germline, which may point to a read error. V and J are TRBV12-3 or TRBV12-4 and TRBJ1-3, with 10 nucleotides matching TRBD1. The CDR3 runs to 16 residues. CDR3: CASSTRDRGTGSTIYF. In nucleotides, the CDR3 is TGTGCCAGCAGTACGAGGGACAGGGGAACTGGAAGCACCATATATTTT.

The sample holds many counts of this clonotype. The rearrangement joins TRBV15 to TRBJ2-5, with 9 positions matching TRBD1. Germline lookup yields CDR1 LNHNV and CDR2 YYDKDF (reference sequence). The junction had 7 bases not matched to a gene; V was cut back by 3 bases and J by 5 bases. The CDR3 runs 15 residues. The CDR3 DNA reads as TGTGCCACCAGCAGGGGGACAGGGTCCGGGGAGACCCAGTACTTC. This encodes CATSRGTGSGETQYF.

This clonotype was seen ten or more times. The V gene is TRBV27, the J gene TRBJ2-5; either TRBD1 or TRBD2 may supply D (5 bases each). The germline V and J ends were trimmed by 5 bases and 5 bases, with 21 bases remaining between them. The CDR3 is 16 residues long. Germline CDR1 reads MNHEY; CDR2 reads SMNVEV (reference sequence). The CDR3 is CASSPFPGRMTETQYF. The DNA of the CDR3 is TGTGCCAGCAGTCCTTTCCCGGGACGCATGACGGAGACCCAGTACTTC.

Ten or more counts support this clonotype. V usage is TRBV7-9 and J usage is TRBJ1-1, with 8 bases identical to TRBD1. Germline V gene lookup returns CDR1 SEHNR and CDR2 FQNEAQ (reference sequence). The CDR3 has 17 residues. Trimming took 3 bases from V and 1 from J; bases not matched to a gene: 10. The CDR3 protein is CASSFLPGQDWNTEAFF. For the CDR3, the DNA is TGTGCCAGCAGCTTTCTCCCGGGACAGGACTGGAACACTGAAGCTTTCTTT.

The chain uses TRBV28 and TRBJ1-1; D is unclear. This CDR3 spans 13 amino acids. V lost 3 bases and J lost 3, with 8 bases in between. Germline CDR1 MDHEN, CDR2 SYDVKM. In nucleotides, the CDR3 is TGTGCCAGCAGTTTCCTGGGTGACACTGAAGCTTTCTTT. Residues: CASSFLGDTEAFF.

This clonotype has only one observation. A much larger clonotype is one base distant, so this may be a read error. V gene TRBV4-1 combines with J gene TRBJ1-2; D unresolved. The V end lost 1 base, the J end lost 4 bases, and 13 bases lay between the germline ends. The germline V gene has CDR1 MGHRA and CDR2 YSYEKL. This CDR3 region has 15 residues. The CDR3: CASSQGGAGPYGYTF. DNA of the CDR3: TGCGCCAGCAGCCAAGGAGGAGCCGGACCCTATGGCTACACCTTC.

The chain carries TRBV29-1 and TRBJ2-3, with 9 bases matching TRBD2. The V and J ends lost 0 bases and 8 bases, in that order; junction bases with no gene match: 6. The length of the CDR3 is 14 residues. Germline CDR1 reads SQVTM; CDR2 reads ANQGSEA. In nucleotides, the CDR3 is TGCAGCGTTGAAGAGGGGAGCGGGGGGAGTACGCAGTATTTT. Amino acid sequence: CSVEEGSGGSTQYF.

About this clonotype itself: A much larger clone differs from this one at a single base, so this may be a read error. This chain uses TRBV5-1 with TRBJ1-4; the D gene is possibly TRBD1 (6 bases). Per the germline V gene, CDR1 is SGHRS and CDR2 is YFSETQ. The CDR3 sequence is 13 residues long. Trimming took 3 bases from V and 12 from J, leaving 15 bases between them. CDR3 sequence: CASSSGQLEELFF. The CDR3, as DNA: TGCGCCAGCAGCTCCGGACAGTTGGAAGAACTGTTTTTT.

The chain couples TRBV15 to TRBJ2-7; D may correspond to TRBD1 or TRBD2 (5 bases each). The CDR3 covers 15 residues. The germline V gene encodes CDR1 LNHNV and CDR2 YYDKDF (reference sequence). V shed 1 base and J shed 1 base, with 11 bases lying between them. Written as DNA, the CDR3 is TGTGCCACCAGCAGAGGGGGGACGGCATCCTACGAGCAGTACTTC. Translating it yields CATSRGGTASYEQYF.

The V and J genes are TRBV29-1 and TRBJ1-3; D not resolved. The length of the CDR3 is 13 residues. Trimming left V 7 bases short and J 3 bases short, with 13 bases between. Germline CDR1 SQVTM, CDR2 ANQGSEA. CDR3 residues: CSASGGFGNTIYF. CDR3 nucleotide sequence: TGCAGCGCAAGTGGAGGGTTTGGAAACACCATATATTTT. Variable domain in full (rest from reference TRBV29-1 and TRBJ1-3): SAVISQKPSRDICQRGTSLTIQCQVDSQVTMMFWYRQQPGQSLTLIATANQGSEATYESGFVIDKFPISRPNLTFSTLTVSNMSPEDSSIYLCSASGGFGNTIYFGEGSWLTVV.

Of note for this clonotype: A much larger clone sits a single nucleotide away, making a read error possible. V usage is TRBV13 and J usage is TRBJ2-1, with D unresolved. This CDR3 comprises 15 residues. Trimming removed 4 bases from V and 1 base from J, with 11 bases in between. Germline loops: CDR1 PRHDT, CDR2 FYEKMQ (reference sequence). As DNA, the CDR3 is TGTGCCAGCAGCTCTTCAGGAGCTTCCTACAATGAGCAGTTCTTC. It specifies CASSSSGASYNEQFF.

The table lists this clonotype with a few counts. A junction boundary mismatches the germline segment, possibly from a read error. CDR3 DNA sequence: TGTGCCTGCAGCATCCGGACAGGTCGGGAGACCCAGTACTTC. This encodes CACSIRTGRETQYF. The chain combines TRBV7-2 with TRBJ2-5; 7 bases map to TRBD1. Germline CDR1 and CDR2: SGHTA and FQGNSA. The CDR3 sequence is 14 residues long.

At least ten counts were recorded for this clonotype. V usage is TRBV2 and J usage is TRBJ2-7, with 11 bases fitting TRBD1. The CDR3 is 16 residues long. V gave up 4 bases and J gave up 3 bases; unmatched junction bases: 8. In germline, CDR1 is SNHLY, CDR2 FYNNEI. The DNA for the CDR3 is TGTGCCAGCAGTGCGCTCGAGGGACAGGGGGACTACGAGCAGTACTTC. It translates to CASSALEGQGDYEQYF.

This chain connects TRBV10-3 to TRBJ1-2; D is ambiguous. V lost 4 bases and J lost 2, with 11 bases in between. Germline V gene data show CDR1 as ENHRY and CDR2 as SYGVKD. The CDR3 is 14 amino acids. CDR3 in DNA: TGTGCCATCAGTGGAGGGAGATACAACTATGGCTACACCTTC. This codes for CAISGGRYNYGYTF.

This clonotype has only a few counts. The chain has TRBV5-8 and TRBJ1-5, with 7 nucleotides matching TRBD1. The germline V gene has CDR1 SGHTS and CDR2 YDEGEE. Germline trimming cut 1 base from V and 3 bases from J; bases unmatched to any gene: 13. The CDR3 has 18 amino acids. CDR3 protein: CASSLWFGSGGHNQPQHF. CDR3 in DNA: TGTGCCAGCAGCTTGTGGTTCGGGTCAGGGGGACACAATCAGCCCCAGCATTTT.

Details on this clonotype: Germline is not matched at one junction end, which may reflect a read error. This chain connects TRBV2 to TRBJ1-5, with 12 bases aligning to TRBD1. This CDR3 has 15 residues. Germline assignment: CDR1 SNHLY and CDR2 FYNNEI. The CDR3 sequence: CASSPGTGGNRPQHF. Written as DNA, the CDR3 is TGTGCCAGCAGCCCTGGGACAGGGGGCAATCGGCCCCAGCATTTT.

CDR3 protein: CASSVIANPTDTQYF. Here the CDR3 DNA reads TGTGCCAGCAGCGTAATTGCGAACCCCACAGATACGCAGTATTTT. The V and J genes are TRBV7-9 and TRBJ2-3; unclear D gene. The germline gives CDR1 SEHNR, CDR2 FQNEAQ (reference sequence). CDR3 length: 15 residues. V shed 5 bases and J shed 2 bases, with 14 bases lying between them. The entire variable domain, with the rest obtained from reference TRBV7-9 and TRBJ2-3, is as follows: DTGVSQNPRHKITKRGQNVTFRCDPISEHNRLYWYRQTLGQGPEFLTYFQNEAQLEKSRLLSDRFSAERPKGSFSTLEIQRTEQGDSAMYLCASSVIANPTDTQYFGPGTRLTVL.

The rearrangement links TRBV30 to TRBJ1-5; TRBD1 might be the D (5 bases). The length of the CDR3 is 14 residues. With 2 bases removed from V and 5 bases from J, the gap between germline ends came to 13 bases. Germline lookup yields CDR1 GTSNPN and CDR2 SVGIG (reference sequence). CDR3 in amino acids: CAWSSGQGYQPQHF. DNA for the CDR3: TGTGCCTGGAGTAGCGGTCAGGGCTATCAGCCCCAGCATTTT.

This clonotype was observed a handful of times. The V call is TRBV28, the J call TRBJ1-5; unclear D gene. Germline V gene lookup returns CDR1 MDHEN and CDR2 SYDVKM. The CDR3 is 13 residues long. V lost 11 bases to trimming and J lost 1 base, with 12 bases between them. CDR3 in DNA: TGTGCCTCGGGTGTGTGGAGCAATCAGCCCCAGCATTTT. It translates to CASGVWSNQPQHF.

The gene calls are TRBV29-1 and TRBJ2-7, with 8 bases aligning to TRBD1. Germline-derived CDR1 and CDR2 are SQVTM and ANQGSEA. This CDR3 has 14 residues. Germline trimming cut 8 bases from V and 2 bases from J; bases unmatched to any gene: 11. CDR3 residues: CSITTGVATYEQYF. The CDR3 coding sequence is TGCAGCATCACGACAGGGGTAGCTACCTACGAGCAGTACTTC.

The chain links TRBV10-3 to TRBJ1-5; no firm D call. V lost 0 bases and J 5 bases, leaving 11 bases between the germline ends. The CDR3 loop spans 15 amino acids. Germline V gene sequence: CDR1 ENHRY, CDR2 SYGVKD. CDR3 region: CAISESGLGYQPQHF. The CDR3 DNA follows: TGTGCCATCAGTGAGTCAGGGCTAGGGTATCAGCCCCAGCATTTT.

This clonotype was counted many times. This rearrangement joins TRBV7-3 to TRBJ1-5; 7 nucleotides align to TRBD1. Germline values: CDR1 SGHTA, CDR2 FQGTGA. The CDR3 covers 15 residues. V lost 5 bases to trimming and J lost 6 bases; unmatched junction nucleotides: 10. The CDR3 DNA reads TGTGCCAGCAGCGCAGACAGGGTTGAGGGTCAGCCCCAGCATTTT. Protein product: CASSADRVEGQPQHF.

Turning to this clonotype: This may come from a read error, since a much larger clone is one base off. The chain carries TRBV11-2 and TRBJ1-5; tentative D call: TRBD1 (6 bases). Trimming cost V 5 bases and J 1 base, with 12 bases left between them. The CDR3 has 15 amino acids. CDR1 and CDR2 (germline): SGHAT, FQNNGV. The CDR3, as DNA: TGTGCCAGCAGCGCAGGGGCATCCAGCAATCAGCCCCAGCATTTT. Residues: CASSAGASSNQPQHF.

In its sample, this clonotype was seen a few times. The chain joins TRBV5-1 to TRBJ2-2, with 9 bases identical to TRBD1. V was pared by 6 bases and J by 4 bases, with 13 bases of the junction left unmatched. Looked up from germline, CDR1 is SGHRS and CDR2 is YFSETQ. This CDR3 comprises 17 residues. CDR3 sequence: CASNHRGRYPPTGELFF. CDR3 nucleotide sequence: TGCGCCAGCAACCACAGGGGGCGTTACCCCCCCACCGGGGAGCTGTTTTTT.

This clonotype was seen ten or more times. J is TRBJ1-3 and V is TRBV19; 7 nucleotides agree with TRBD1. CDR1 and CDR2 from the germline V gene are LNHDA and SQIVND (reference sequence). V dropped 3 bases and J dropped 4; count of bases not matched to a gene: 6. The CDR3 spans 15 residues. The CDR3 loop is CASSIARGQGNTIYF. CDR3 nucleotide sequence: TGTGCCAGTAGTATCGCAAGGGGGCAAGGAAACACCATATATTTT. The complete variable domain, with remaining parts taken from reference TRBV19 and TRBJ1-3, reads DGGITQSPKYLFRKEGQNVTLSCEQNLNHDAMYWYRQDPGQGLRLIYYSQIVNDFQKGDIAEGYSVSREKKESFPLTVTSAQKNPTAFYLCASSIARGQGNTIYFGEGSWLTVV.

The chain uses TRBV7-8 and TRBJ2-7; weak D call: TRBD1 (6 bases). Trimming cost V 4 bases and J 3 bases, with 22 bases left between them. Germline V gene lookup returns CDR1 SGHVS and CDR2 FQNEAQ. This CDR3 contains 17 residues. The CDR3 here is CASSSYLTGAVGYEQYF. The CDR3 DNA sequence: TGTGCCAGCAGCTCCTATCTGACAGGCGCGGTGGGCTACGAGCAGTACTTC.

This clonotype was detected ten times or more. The chain combines TRBV5-1 with TRBJ1-5, with a weak D call TRBD1 (5 bases). This CDR3 has 18 amino acids. The V and J ends lost 0 bases and 3 bases respectively, with 19 bases between them. CDR1 and CDR2 from the germline V gene are SGHRS and YFSETQ. The CDR3 nucleotides read TGCGCCAGCAGCTTGGCCCCATCGGGACCGCTTTCCAATCAGCCCCAGCATTTT. Its protein product is CASSLAPSGPLSNQPQHF.

Comments on this clonotype: A much larger clone lies a single base off, so this may be a read error. V gene TRBV2 combines with J gene TRBJ2-5; TRBD1 matches 8 bases. The germline V gene encodes CDR1 SNHLY and CDR2 FYNNEI. The CDR3 has 18 residues. CDR3 loop: CASRHGHPGQAQQEAQYF. The CDR3 DNA is TGTGCCAGCAGGCACGGCCACCCGGGACAGGCCCAACAAGAGGCCCAGTACTTC.

Note on this clonotype: A read error may explain this, as a much larger clone is one base away. Here the CDR3 DNA reads TGTGCCAGCAGCCAAGACGGAACAGGGGGGCGAGGCTACACCTTC. Translating gives CASSQDGTGGRGYTF. The chain is built from TRBV5-4 and TRBJ1-2; 8 bases map to TRBD1. The CDR3 covers 15 residues. Germline-derived CDR1 and CDR2 are SGHNT and YYREEE (reference sequence). The V gene end was trimmed by 4 bases and the J gene end by 8 bases; junction bases not matched to a gene: 13.